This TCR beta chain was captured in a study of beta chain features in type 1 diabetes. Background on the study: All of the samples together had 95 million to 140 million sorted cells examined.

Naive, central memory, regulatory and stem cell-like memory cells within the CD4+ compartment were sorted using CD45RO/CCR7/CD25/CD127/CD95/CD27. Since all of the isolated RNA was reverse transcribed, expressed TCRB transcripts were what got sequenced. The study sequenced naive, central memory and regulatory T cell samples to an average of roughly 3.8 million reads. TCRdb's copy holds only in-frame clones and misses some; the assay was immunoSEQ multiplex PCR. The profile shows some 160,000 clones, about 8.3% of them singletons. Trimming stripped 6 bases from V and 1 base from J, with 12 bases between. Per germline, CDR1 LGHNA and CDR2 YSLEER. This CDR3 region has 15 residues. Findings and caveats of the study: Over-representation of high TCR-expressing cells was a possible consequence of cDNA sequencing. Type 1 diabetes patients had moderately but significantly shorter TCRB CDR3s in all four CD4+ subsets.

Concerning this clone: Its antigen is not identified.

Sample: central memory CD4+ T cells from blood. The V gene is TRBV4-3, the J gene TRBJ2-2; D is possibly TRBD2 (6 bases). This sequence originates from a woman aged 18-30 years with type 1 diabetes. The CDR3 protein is CASRRTKGNTGELFF. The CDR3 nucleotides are TGCGCCAGCAGAAGGACTAAAGGGAACACCGGGGAGCTGTTTTTT.